This entry describes one TCR beta chain. Its antigen is unknown. The input lacks base qualities; no much larger clone sits a single base away. This entry comes from a study of blood T cell repertoires in COVID-19 (dated by TCRdb to 2019 to 2021). Regarding the research as a whole: Samples from collaborators originated in the United States, Italy and Spain and spanned both the acute and convalescent phases of COVID-19. The prospective study material was composed of cDNA or gDNA derived from T cells, B-cell-depleted T cells, or PBMCs. The dataset comprised deeply sampled blood TCRbeta repertoires from subjects exposed to, actively infected with, or recovered from COVID-19. The repertoires were released in a freely available public database meant as a resource for research on the immune response to SARS-CoV-2. The samples were drawn from two sources: the first 160 participants of the ongoing ImmuneRACE study, and about 1,300 subjects contributed by 6 global collaborators. The sample metadata nearly always contained a de-identified subject ID, COVID-19 status, age in years and sex. Where available, HLA class I and class II types were obtained from metadata supplied by the sample provider rather than from assay-based typing. Overall study results and their limits: Clinical and demographic metadata were provided uncurated, with the amount varying by source and participant.

Participants in the prospective study were aged about 18 to 89 years, lived in 20 to 25 United States geographic areas, and enrolled through a virtual design. Cohort assignment in the prospective study relied on participant-reported clinical history from a screening survey and a study questionnaire. ImmuneRACE Cohort 3 recovered participants were defined by two consecutive negative NP/OP PCR tests, healthcare professional clearance, or symptom resolution. Mobile phlebotomists in the prospective study collected whole blood, serum and a nasopharyngeal or oropharyngeal swab from every participant. Participants in the prospective study had the option to provide additional blood draws and questionnaires over an approximately 2-month period. Before DNA extraction, prospective study blood samples were shipped either frozen or at room temperature. Taken from cysteine to phenylalanine, the CDR3 has 15 residues. The read is trimmed to its CDR3 DNA, 45 bases read in frame from base 1. The germline V gene sets CDR1 to MRHNA and CDR2 to SNTAGT. For this chain, trimming is 4 bases at the V end and 6 bases at the J end, and the number of junction bases without a gene match is 7.

TCRbeta CDR3 regions were amplified from genomic DNA using the immunoSEQ Assay, a bias-controlled multiplex PCR. On the study's bioinformatics: Within the assay, amplification of reference gene primers was used to estimate how many nucleated cells each sample contained. To quantify the absolute abundance of each unique TCRbeta CDR3 rearrangement, sequence reads were collapsed and filtered. Productive Simpson clonality was computed per sample as the square root of Simpson's diversity index over productive rearrangements. TCRdb obtained this table from immuneACCESS and retained in-frame rearrangements with V and J assigned. These tables miss some clones; where compared with another copy, unresolved V genes account for less than half of the shortfall, and the remainder is unexplained. That table is the source of V, J and clone size, and D and trimming were worked out from the DNA. Within this sample are 350,000 to 450,000 clones, with around nine tenths of them counted one time only. 1.5% to 2% of the sample goes to the ten largest clones.

The chain employs TRBV6-4 and TRBJ2-2; 8 central nucleotides agree with TRBD1. This clonotype was sampled from a young woman who had recovered from COVID-19. Sequencing input: PBMCs or T cells enriched from blood (not recorded which). The CDR3 reads as follows: CASSALTGEAGELFF. The sequenced DNA is TGTGCCAGCAGTGCCCTGACAGGGGAAGCCGGGGAGCTGTTTTTT.